Listed here are 17 T cell receptor beta chains from one sample, sequenced in a study of ipilimumab plus nivolumab after autologous stem cell transplantation. TCRdb keeps only in-frame clones here, not all; method: immunoSEQ multiplex PCR. The repertoire holds about 16,000 clones, with about 80% as singletons. Sequencing used PBMCs, obtained in a trial of ipilimumab plus nivolumab as post-transplant consolidation. The receptors were gathered from a male donor with diffuse large B-cell lymphoma.

The V gene is TRBV9, the J gene TRBJ1-6; 10 nucleotides agree with TRBD1. CDR3 size: 16 residues. V trimming: 2 bases; J trimming: 7 bases; junction bases outside the gene matches: 6. CDR1 and CDR2 (germline): SGDLS, YYNGEE. The CDR3 is CASSVSAGQGNSPLHF. The CDR3 DNA sequence: TGTGCCAGCAGCGTCTCGGCGGGACAGGGGAATTCACCCCTCCACTTT.

CDR3 amino acids: CASSSRLAGIYEQYF. The CDR3 DNA follows: TGTGCCAGCAGCTCCCGACTAGCGGGGATCTACGAGCAGTACTTC. The V and J genes are TRBV7-9 and TRBJ2-7; TRBD2 aligns across 11 bases. With 4 bases clipped from V and 3 bases from J, the junction kept 5 bases outside the gene matches. This CDR3 region has 15 residues. Germline CDR1 is SEHNR and CDR2 is FQNEAQ (reference sequence).

The genes are TRBV28 and TRBJ1-1, with D unresolved. Germline assignment: CDR1 MDHEN and CDR2 SYDVKM. V lost 8 bases, J lost 2 bases, and 6 bases lay in between. The CDR3 runs to 11 residues. Written as DNA, the CDR3 is TGTGCCAGCCGTGTCAACACTGAAGCTTTCTTT. It codes for CASRVNTEAFF.

This clone turned up a few times. The CDR3, as DNA: TGTGCCAGCGAGAATGGGGTTTATAATTCACCCCTCCACTTT. This translates into CASENGVYNSPLHF. The rearrangement links TRBV28 to TRBJ1-6, with D unclear. The V and J ends lost 8 bases and 4 bases respectively, with 12 bases between them. Germline V gene sequence: CDR1 MDHEN, CDR2 SYDVKM. This CDR3 contains 14 residues.

By proportion, this clone is medium-sized. The chain links TRBV2 to TRBJ1-1, with D hard to call. Germline-derived CDR1 and CDR2 are SNHLY and FYNNEI. This CDR3 is 14 amino acids long. Trimming removed 8 bases at V and 0 bases at J, with 13 bases between. The CDR3 nucleotides are TGTGCCAGCCTCCCTGGGCTTATGAACACTGAAGCTTTCTTT. It specifies CASLPGLMNTEAFF. The complete variable domain, with remaining parts taken from reference TRBV2 and TRBJ1-1, reads EPEVTQTPSHQVTQMGQEVILRCVPISNHLYFYWYRQILGQKVEFLVSFYNNEISEKSEIFDDQFSVERPDGSNFTLKIRSTKLEDSAMYFCASLPGLMNTEAFFGQGTRLTVV.

The chain links TRBV28 to TRBJ1-1, with D possibly being TRBD1 (5 bases). CDR3 size: 13 residues. Trimming removed 5 bases from V and 13 bases from J, with 20 bases in between. CDR1 and CDR2 (germline): MDHEN, SYDVKM. DNA for the CDR3: TGTGCCAGCAGTGGCATCGGGGGGTTTGGTAGTTTCTTT. Translated, it gives CASSGIGGFGSFF.

The chain combines TRBV6-6 with TRBJ2-7; maybe TRBD2 (5 bases). CDR3 size: 15 residues. Trimming cost V 6 bases and J 0 bases, with 15 bases left between them. Germline loops: CDR1 MNHNY, CDR2 SVGAGI (reference sequence). DNA of the CDR3: TGTGCCAGCAGACTCGACCCAGGAGGCTCCTACGAGCAGTACTTC. It yields the protein CASRLDPGGSYEQYF.

The chain recombines TRBV11-2 with TRBJ2-6; no reliable D call. Per germline, CDR1 SGHAT and CDR2 FQNNGV. The CDR3 loop spans 15 amino acids. Trimming took off 1 base at V and 0 bases at J, with 4 bases between the two ends. The CDR3 DNA sequence: TGTGCCAGCAGCTTAGGCAACTCTGGGGCCAACGTCCTGACTTTC. It yields the protein CASSLGNSGANVLTF.

This clone was seen a few times. V usage is TRBV2 and J usage is TRBJ1-5; TRBD1 matches at 8 bases. V was clipped by 8 bases and J by 2 bases; unmatched bases: 2. The CDR3 loop spans 13 amino acids. Germline CDR1 reads SNHLY; CDR2 reads FYNNEI. DNA for the CDR3: TGTGCCAGCGGGGGACAGGGCAATCAGCCCCAGCATTTT. It codes for CASGGQGNQPQHF. Based on the CDR3 plus reference TRBV2 and TRBJ1-5, the full variable domain is EPEVTQTPSHQVTQMGQEVILRCVPISNHLYFYWYRQILGQKVEFLVSFYNNEISEKSEIFDDQFSVERPDGSNFTLKIRSTKLEDSAMYFCASGGQGNQPQHFGDGTRLSIL.

This chain links TRBV14 with TRBJ1-2, with D possibly being TRBD1 (6 bases). CDR3 length: 14 residues. V shed 4 bases and J shed 7 bases, with 16 bases lying between them. From germline, CDR1 is SGHDN and CDR2 FVKESK. The CDR3 loop is CASSLKRTASGYTF. In DNA form, the CDR3 reads TGTGCCAGCAGCCTAAAGCGGACAGCAAGTGGCTACACCTTC.

The chain has TRBV19 and TRBJ1-2; maybe TRBD1 (5 bases). Germline V gene data show CDR1 as LNHDA and CDR2 as SQIVND (reference sequence). CDR3 size: 17 residues. V lost 4 bases, J lost 4 bases, and 22 bases lay in between. The CDR3 region has the DNA TGTGCCAGTAGTAGCCCACCCGGGACGGGATTTATCTATGGCTACACCTTC. It codes for CASSSPPGTGFIYGYTF.

The chain joins TRBV11-2 to TRBJ1-6; D gene ambiguous. V was trimmed by 1 base and J by 10 bases, leaving 20 bases between them. This CDR3 is 17 amino acids long. Per the germline V gene, CDR1 is SGHAT and CDR2 is FQNNGV. The DNA for the CDR3 is TGTGCCAGCAGCTTAGGGGTTCGGGGAACTCGGCGATCACCCCTCCACTTT. Encoded protein: CASSLGVRGTRRSPLHF.

This clone was found a few times. This chain connects TRBV10-2 to TRBJ1-2; D gene ambiguous. The ends were cut back, 2 bases at V and 4 bases at J, with 8 bases in the middle. The germline gives CDR1 WSHSY, CDR2 SAAADI. The CDR3 is 13 residues long. In DNA, the CDR3 is TGCGCCAGCAGTGAGCGGCAGCTCTATGGCTACACCTTC. Residues: CASSERQLYGYTF.

The V call is TRBV19, the J call TRBJ1-5, with D possibly matching TRBD1 (6 bases). Germline CDR1 and CDR2: LNHDA and SQIVND (reference sequence). The CDR3 loop spans 17 amino acids. V was trimmed by 3 bases and J by 0 bases, leaving 15 bases between them. CDR3 nucleotides: TGTGCCAGTAGTATCGTGGGGGGGCGAAGTAGCAATCAGCCCCAGCATTTT. Protein product: CASSIVGGRSSNQPQHF.

This sequence joins TRBV4-1 and TRBJ2-4; no clear D. The CDR3 spans 17 residues. Trimming removed 1 base from V and 0 bases from J, with 13 bases in between. Germline V gene sequence: CDR1 MGHRA, CDR2 YSYEKL. The CDR3 protein is CASSQGRALLAKNIQYF. The CDR3 coding sequence is TGCGCCAGCAGCCAAGGCCGGGCCCTACTAGCCAAAAACATTCAGTACTTC.

This CDR3 is CASSQRAGAHSTDTQYF. CDR3 nucleotide sequence: TGTGCCAGCAGCCAAAGAGCGGGGGCCCACTCCACAGATACGCAGTATTTT. This sequence joins TRBV7-9 and TRBJ2-3, with TRBD2 identical over 8 bases. V lost 5 bases and J lost 2; bases outside the gene matches: 12. Looked up from germline, CDR1 is SEHNR and CDR2 is FQNEAQ (reference sequence). The CDR3 spans 17 residues.

The chain uses TRBV6-6 and TRBJ1-5; 7 bases align to TRBD1. CDR1 and CDR2 (germline): MNHNY, SVGAGI (reference sequence). CDR3 size: 15 residues. The junction had 17 bases not matched to a gene; V was cut back by 7 bases and J by 11 bases. The CDR3 nucleotides are TGTGCCAGCACCCACAACCTCCGACAGGGTATGGCCCAGCATTTT. Translating it yields CASTHNLRQGMAQHF.